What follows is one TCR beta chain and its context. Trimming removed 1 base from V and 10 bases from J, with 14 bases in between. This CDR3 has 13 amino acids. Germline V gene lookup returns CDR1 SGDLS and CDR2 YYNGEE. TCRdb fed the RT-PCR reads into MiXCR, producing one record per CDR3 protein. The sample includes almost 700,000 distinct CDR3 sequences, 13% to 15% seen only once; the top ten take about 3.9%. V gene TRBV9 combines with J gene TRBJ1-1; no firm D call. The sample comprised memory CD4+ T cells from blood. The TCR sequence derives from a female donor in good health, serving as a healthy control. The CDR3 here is CASSVLGQAPAFF. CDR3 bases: TGTGCCAGCAGCGTACTTGGGCAGGCCCCAGCTTTCTTT.